The 27 T cell receptor beta chains listed next were all sequenced from one sample in a study of blood T cell repertoires in COVID-19. The repertoire was sequenced with immunoSEQ multiplex PCR; TCRdb's copy has only in-frame clones and lacks some. Of roughly 160,000 clones listed, about 86% are singletons. The source material was peripheral blood. These receptors originate from a man in his forties or fifties with active or convalescent COVID-19.

This chain joins TRBV18 and TRBJ2-1; 8 bases agree with TRBD2. The germline CDR1 and CDR2 sequences are KGHSH and LQKENI. V lost 0 bases to trimming and J lost 5 bases; unmatched junction nucleotides: 9. The CDR3 totals 17 residues. CDR3 nucleotide sequence: TGTGCCAGCTCACCACCGAGGACTAGCCCGACCAACAATGAGCAGTTCTTC. It is translated as CASSPPRTSPTNNEQFF.

The chain uses TRBV15 and TRBJ2-3; D might be TRBD2 (5 bases). The germline CDR1 and CDR2 sequences are LNHNV and YYDKDF (reference sequence). This CDR3 contains 16 residues. Deletions cut 0 bases from V and 4 bases from J, with 14 bases between. DNA for the CDR3: TGTGCCACCAGCAGAGAAGCTGGAGAGGGCGCAGATACGCAGTATTTT. It translates to CATSREAGEGADTQYF.

The chain employs TRBV10-3 and TRBJ2-5; D gene unclear. Trimming pared 0 bases from V and 13 bases from J, leaving 15 bases between. From germline, CDR1 is ENHRY and CDR2 SYGVKD. The CDR3 length is 13 residues. CDR3 sequence: CAISESLVQTSYF. In DNA, the CDR3 is TGTGCCATCAGTGAGTCTCTCGTACAGACGTCGTACTTC.

This chain connects TRBV4-3 to TRBJ2-1; 10 positions agree with TRBD1. After removal of 2 bases from V and 6 bases from J, the junction contained 7 bases not matched to a gene. The CDR3 length is 16 residues. Germline-derived CDR1 and CDR2 are LGHNA and YSLEER. The CDR3 region is CASSQRWGTGVNEQFF. The CDR3 DNA is TGCGCCAGCAGCCAAAGATGGGGGACAGGGGTCAATGAGCAGTTCTTC.

The chain carries TRBV5-4 and TRBJ1-2; the match to TRBD1 covers 9 bases. The CDR3 spans 16 residues. The V and J ends lost 4 bases and 8 bases, in that order; junction bases with no gene match: 15. Per the germline V gene, CDR1 is SGHNT and CDR2 is YYREEE (reference sequence). The CDR3 loop is CASSPGDGDRVWGYTF. CDR3 in DNA: TGTGCCAGCAGCCCGGGTGATGGGGACAGGGTATGGGGCTACACCTTC.

This clone was detected a few times. The V gene is TRBV25-1, the J gene TRBJ1-2, with TRBD1 matching 8 bases. The J segment lost 8 bases and the V segment lost 6 bases, leaving 8 bases of the junction unmatched. CDR1 is MGHDK and CDR2 is SYGVNS in the germline V gene. The CDR3 sequence is 13 residues long. The CDR3 loop is CASSERTGRGYTF. DNA for the CDR3: TGTGCCAGCAGCGAAAGGACAGGGAGAGGCTACACCTTC.

The chain is built from TRBV6-5 and TRBJ1-6; TRBD1 matches at 8 bases. After removal of 6 bases from V and 7 bases from J, the junction contained 5 bases not matched to a gene. CDR3 length equals 14 residues. The V gene's germline CDR1 is MNHEY and CDR2 SVGAGI. The DNA of the CDR3 is TGTGCCAGCAGCAACGACAGGGGCAATTCACCCCTCCACTTT. Encoded protein: CASSNDRGNSPLHF.

The V gene is TRBV9, the J gene TRBJ2-4; 7 nucleotides agree with TRBD1. Germline V CDR1 and CDR2: SGDLS, YYNGEE. V shed 3 bases and J 3 bases; nucleotides not matched to a gene: 6. The CDR3 has 15 amino acids. The CDR3 sequence: CASSETGLDKNIQYF. CDR3 coding DNA: TGTGCCAGCAGCGAGACAGGGTTAGACAAAAACATTCAGTACTTC.

This chain links TRBV11-3 with TRBJ2-1; no clear D. CDR1 and CDR2 from the germline V gene are SGHNT and YENEEA. Deletions cut 0 bases from V and 8 bases from J, with 8 bases between. The CDR3 is 13 amino acids. DNA for the CDR3: TGTGCCAGCAGCTTAGACAGTACCGATGAGCAGTTCTTC. As protein: CASSLDSTDEQFF.

This clone was seen at least ten times. Here the CDR3 DNA reads TGTGCCAGCAGTGTGACAGGGGAGACTTCACCCCTCCACTTT. This codes for CASSVTGETSPLHF. This sequence joins TRBV2 and TRBJ1-6, with 8 bases that match TRBD1. The CDR3 length is 14 residues. The germline CDR1 and CDR2 sequences are SNHLY and FYNNEI. J was trimmed by 9 bases and V by 4 bases; bases with no gene match: 5.

The chain combines TRBV6-6 with TRBJ2-5; 7 bases line up with TRBD1. The CDR3 totals 16 residues. CDR1 and CDR2 (germline): MNHNY, SVGAGI (reference sequence). The V segment lost 2 bases and the J segment 5 bases; nucleotides outside the gene matches: 11. The CDR3 nucleotides are TGTGCCAGCAGTTACCCGGGACAGCGAGCGTCGGAGACCCAGTACTTC. Its protein product is CASSYPGQRASETQYF.

This chain joins TRBV4-2 and TRBJ2-7; D gene uncertain. The CDR3 length is 13 residues. The germline gives CDR1 LGHNA, CDR2 YNFKEQ. Trimming stripped 0 bases from V and 7 bases from J, with 10 bases between. CDR3 region: CASSQDFSREQYF. CDR3 DNA sequence: TGTGCCAGCAGCCAAGATTTTTCTCGGGAGCAGTACTTC.

The chain couples TRBV7-8 to TRBJ2-6; D remains ambiguous. The CDR3 length is 19 residues. CDR1 is SGHVS, CDR2 FQNEAQ, per germline. The V end lost 5 bases, the J end lost 0 bases, and 20 bases lay between the germline ends. The CDR3 reads CASSPVGRRESSGANVLTF. For the CDR3, the DNA is TGTGCCAGCAGCCCAGTAGGCAGGCGAGAGAGCTCTGGGGCCAACGTCCTGACTTTC.

This sequence joins TRBV6-2 or TRBV6-3 and TRBJ1-1; weak D call: TRBD1 (6 bases). CDR3 size: 14 residues. V was pared by 2 bases and J by 11 bases, with 18 bases between. CDR1 is MNHEY, CDR2 SVGEGT, per germline. The CDR3 here is CASSYPGTPSDAFF. The CDR3 coding sequence is TGTGCCAGCAGTTACCCCGGGACACCCAGCGACGCTTTCTTT.

This chain links TRBV6-2 or TRBV6-3 with TRBJ1-1; perhaps TRBD1 as D (5 bases). V was cut by 2 bases and J by 1 base, with 20 bases left in between. The CDR3 has 18 amino acids. Germline V gene lookup returns CDR1 MNHEY and CDR2 SVGEGT. CDR3 DNA sequence: TGTGCCAGCAGTTACGGGGCAGGGTGGCTAATCTCGAACACTGAAGCTTTCTTT. Amino acid sequence: CASSYGAGWLISNTEAFF.

The chain joins TRBV20-1 to TRBJ2-3; no clear D gene. V was shortened by 3 bases and J by 1 base, with 8 bases between the two germline ends. The CDR3 sequence is 13 residues long. In germline, CDR1 is DFQATT, CDR2 SNEGSKA (reference sequence). In DNA, the CDR3 is TGCAGTGCTAGTTCTGCAGGCACAGATACGCAGTATTTT. Its protein product is CSASSAGTDTQYF.

The chain has TRBV5-4 and TRBJ2-5; TRBD2 agrees at 10 bases. The germline gives CDR1 SGHNT, CDR2 YYREEE (reference sequence). Losses at the gene ends were 4 bases for V and 3 bases for J; bases not matched to a gene: 6. The CDR3 runs to 15 residues. Here the CDR3 reads CASSQPGLAKETQYF. CDR3 sequence (DNA): TGTGCCAGCAGCCAACCGGGACTAGCGAAAGAGACCCAGTACTTC.

The chain uses TRBV7-8 and TRBJ2-1; D may be TRBD2 (5 bases). Germline V gene data show CDR1 as SGHVS and CDR2 as FQNEAQ. The ends were cut back, 5 bases at V and 4 bases at J, with 12 bases in the middle. The CDR3 spans 14 residues. CDR3 residues: CASSRRGNYNEQFF. CDR3 bases: TGTGCCAGCAGCCGACGAGGGAATTACAATGAGCAGTTCTTC.

The chain joins TRBV7-9 to TRBJ1-2; 7 bases are a match to TRBD1. Germline CDR1 SEHNR, CDR2 FQNEAQ (reference sequence). J was trimmed by 0 bases and V by 1 base; bases with no gene match: 8. CDR3 length: 17 amino acids. CDR3 amino acids: CASSLGQGDIANYGYTF. CDR3 bases: TGTGCCAGCAGCTTAGGACAGGGTGATATTGCTAACTATGGCTACACCTTC.

CDR3 region: CASSYTTGQGAWGNQPQHF. The CDR3 coding sequence is TGTGCCAGCAGTTACACAACGGGACAGGGGGCTTGGGGTAATCAGCCCCAGCATTTT. The V and J genes are TRBV6-2 or TRBV6-3 and TRBJ1-5; 12 bases map to TRBD1. With 2 bases clipped from V and 4 bases from J, the junction kept 12 bases outside the gene matches. This CDR3 comprises 19 residues. Germline assignment: CDR1 MNHEY and CDR2 SVGEGT.

A remark on this clone: The junction and the germline gene differ at one end; a read error may be behind it. This rearrangement joins TRBV29-1 to TRBJ1-2; a possible D gene is TRBD1 (5 bases). This CDR3 is built from 11 residues. Germline V lookup: CDR1 SQVTM, CDR2 ANQGSEA. CDR3 DNA: TGCAGAGTTGACGGGGGGTATGGCTACACCTTC. Translated: CRVDGGYGYTF. The complete variable domain, with remaining parts taken from reference TRBV29-1 and TRBJ1-2, reads SAVISQKPSRDICQRGTSLTIQCQVDSQVTMMFWYRQQPGQSLTLIATANQGSEATYESGFVIDKFPISRPNLTFSTLTVSNMSPEDSSIYLCRVDGGYGYTFGSGTRLTVV.

The chain combines TRBV2 with TRBJ2-1, with TRBD2 matching over 9 bases. The ends lost 9 bases at V and 0 bases at J; junction bases unmatched: 21. CDR3 length equals 20 residues. Looked up from germline, CDR1 is SNHLY and CDR2 is FYNNEI. CDR3 nucleotide sequence: TGTGCCAGAGAGGGGGTAGGGGGCTGGACTAGCGACTACTCCTACAATGAGCAGTTCTTC. Protein sequence: CAREGVGGWTSDYSYNEQFF.

The genes are TRBV7-9 and TRBJ1-4; D is possibly TRBD1 (5 bases). The germline V and J ends were trimmed by 3 bases and 6 bases, with 8 bases remaining between them. The CDR3 totals 13 residues. Germline V gene data show CDR1 as SEHNR and CDR2 as FQNEAQ (reference sequence). This CDR3 reads CASSFGGYEKLFF. CDR3 coding DNA: TGTGCCAGCAGCTTCGGGGGTTATGAAAAACTGTTTTTT.

This chain links TRBV28 with TRBJ2-3, with a tentative D call TRBD1 (6 bases). The CDR3 extends over 15 amino acids. The V end was cut by 6 bases, the J end by 6 bases, with 19 bases between. Germline V gene lookup returns CDR1 MDHEN and CDR2 SYDVKM. In DNA, the CDR3 is TGTGCCAGCAGCCAACTGGGACAACCGGGGGATACGCAGTATTTT. It yields the protein CASSQLGQPGDTQYF.

The gene calls are TRBV25-1 and TRBJ1-1; 8 bases map to TRBD1. The germline CDR1 and CDR2 sequences are MGHDK and SYGVNS. V was clipped by 7 bases and J by 1 base; unmatched bases: 5. The CDR3 runs 14 residues. CDR3 in DNA: TGTGCCAGCAATTTTGGGACAGGGAACACTGAAGCTTTCTTT. Encoded protein: CASNFGTGNTEAFF. The whole variable domain, remainder taken from reference TRBV25-1 and TRBJ1-1, is EADIYQTPRYLVIGTGKKITLECSQTMGHDKMYWYQQDPGMELHLIHYSYGVNSTEKGDLSSESTVSRIRTEHFPLTLESARPSHTSQYLCASNFGTGNTEAFFGQGTRLTVV.

The chain couples TRBV19 to TRBJ2-7; 7 nucleotides line up with TRBD1. The CDR3 extends over 15 amino acids. The J segment lost 5 bases and the V segment lost 4 bases, leaving 11 bases of the junction unmatched. Germline CDR1 reads LNHDA; CDR2 reads SQIVND (reference sequence). The CDR3 DNA reads TGTGCCAGTAGTACCCTCTCGACAGGGACCCACGAGCAGTACTTC. This codes for CASSTLSTGTHEQYF.

The chain links TRBV7-3 to TRBJ2-1; perhaps TRBD1 as D (5 bases). CDR3 size: 15 residues. Germline CDR1 is SGHTA and CDR2 is FQGTGA. The V end lost 4 bases, the J end lost 1 base, and 11 bases lay between the germline ends. The CDR3 DNA reads TGTGCCAGCAGCTCCCTGGGGCTTTCCTACAATGAGCAGTTCTTC. Translated, it gives CASSSLGLSYNEQFF. The full variable domain, with the rest looked up from reference TRBV7-3 and TRBJ2-1, is GAGVSQTPSNKVTEKGKYVELRCDPISGHTALYWYRQSLGQGPEFLIYFQGTGAADDSGLPNDRFFAVRPEGSVSTLKIQRTERGDSAVYLCASSSLGLSYNEQFFGPGTRLTVL.